The 13 T cell receptor beta chains in this list originate from one sample, sequenced in a study of CD8+CD57+ T cells in acquired aplastic anemia. Profiling of TCR beta VDJ combinations and CDR3 sequences used genomic DNA as template. TCRdb re-called the reads with MiXCR, one entry per CDR3 protein. This sample yields about 40,000 distinct CDR3 sequences, of which roughly 69% are seen a single time; 59% belongs to the top ten. Patients who underwent sequencing had shown CD8+CD57+ cell expansion by flow cytometry. The sequenced sample consisted of sorted CD4+, CD8+, or CD8+CD57+ T cells (not recorded which) from PBMCs. The source of these receptors is a human donor with aplastic anemia.

The rearrangement links TRBV7-6 to TRBJ1-5, with D possibly matching TRBD1 (6 bases). CDR3 size: 17 residues. Germline values: CDR1 SGHVS, CDR2 FNYEAQ. Trimming removed 4 bases from V and 0 bases from J, with 16 bases in between. This chain's CDR3 is CASSSGRGQYSNQPQHF. The CDR3 DNA reads TGTGCCAGCAGCTCCGGTCGAGGACAGTATAGCAATCAGCCCCAGCATTTT.

The chain is built from TRBV2 and TRBJ1-4; D is undetermined. Trimming shortened V by 11 bases and J by 3 bases, and 13 bases separated the two germline ends. In germline, CDR1 is SNHLY, CDR2 FYNNEI. The CDR3 has 13 residues. CDR3 loop: CAGHEAPNEKLFF. Written as DNA, the CDR3 is TGTGCCGGTCATGAGGCGCCTAATGAAAAACTGTTTTTT.

The chain recombines TRBV20-1 with TRBJ2-3; TRBD2 matches 7 bases. CDR3 size: 12 residues. Looked up from germline, CDR1 is DFQATT and CDR2 is SNEGSKA (reference sequence). V shed 3 bases and J 6 bases; nucleotides not matched to a gene: 3. In nucleotides, the CDR3 is TGCAGTGCTAGCGGGGGAGGGGATACGCAGTATTTT. Protein: CSASGGGDTQYF.

This clonotype was seen many times. The chain uses TRBV29-1 and TRBJ2-1, with D perhaps assigned TRBD1 or TRBD2 (6 bases each). The V gene's germline CDR1 is SQVTM and CDR2 ANQGSEA. Trimming removed 7 bases at V and 6 bases at J, with 13 bases between. The CDR3 is made up of 12 amino acids. The CDR3 spells CSGIRGLNEQFF. CDR3 nucleotide sequence: TGCAGCGGCATTCGGGGGCTCAATGAGCAGTTCTTC.

The chain couples TRBV4-1 to TRBJ1-2; 10 positions agree with TRBD1. Germline V gives CDR1 MGHRA, CDR2 YSYEKL. Trimming removed 4 bases from V and 0 bases from J; junction bases left unmatched: 5. The CDR3 has 16 residues. CDR3 region: CASSPRQGAANYGYTF. Here the CDR3 DNA reads TGCGCCAGCAGCCCTCGACAGGGGGCAGCTAACTATGGCTACACCTTC.

The chain links TRBV24-1 to TRBJ2-2, with D hard to call. Germline values: CDR1 KGHDR, CDR2 SFDVKD. Trimming pared 3 bases from V and 8 bases from J, leaving 18 bases between. The CDR3 runs 16 residues. The CDR3 coding sequence is TGTGCCACCAGTGATCCGTCCGACGGCTTTCGAGGGGAGCTGTTTTTT. This sequence encodes CATSDPSDGFRGELFF.

This clonotype was detected many times. This rearrangement joins TRBV20-1 to TRBJ2-7, with no clear D. This CDR3 contains 13 residues. CDR1 and CDR2 from the germline V gene are DFQATT and SNEGSKA (reference sequence). Trimming pared 0 bases from V and 0 bases from J, leaving 6 bases between. CDR3 sequence: CSARDVSSYEQYF. CDR3 in DNA: TGCAGTGCTAGAGATGTTAGCTCCTACGAGCAGTACTTC.

J is TRBJ1-5 and V is TRBV2; 7 bases agree with TRBD1. The germline V gene has CDR1 SNHLY and CDR2 FYNNEI. CDR3 length: 16 amino acids. V shed 2 bases, J shed 6 bases, and the junction held 10 bases outside the gene matches. CDR3 region: CASSESTGILSQPQHF. CDR3 sequence (DNA): TGTGCCAGCAGTGAATCGACAGGGATTTTAAGTCAGCCCCAGCATTTT.

This sequence joins TRBV7-6 and TRBJ2-7; possibly TRBD1 for D (5 bases). Trimming cost V 1 base and J 2 bases, with 9 bases left between them. CDR3 length equals 14 residues. CDR1 is SGHVS and CDR2 is FNYEAQ in the germline V gene. CDR3 loop: CASSLGGPPYEQYF. The DNA of the CDR3 is TGTGCCAGCAGCTTAGGGGGCCCCCCCTACGAGCAGTACTTC. The variable domain in full, with the rest retrieved from reference TRBV7-6 and TRBJ2-7, is GAGVSQSPRYKVTKRGQDVALRCDPISGHVSLYWYRQALGQGPEFLTYFNYEAQQDKSGLPNDRFSAERPEGSISTLTIQRTEQRDSAMYRCASSLGGPPYEQYFGPGTRLTVT.

V usage is TRBV7-6 and J usage is TRBJ1-6, with a weak D call TRBD1 (6 bases). Trimming removed 5 bases at V and 10 bases at J, with 15 bases between. The CDR3 totals 14 residues. Germline-derived CDR1 and CDR2 are SGHVS and FNYEAQ. The CDR3 reads CASSRTTGSSPLHF. CDR3 nucleotide sequence: TGTGCCAGCAGCCGTACAACAGGGAGCTCACCCCTCCACTTT.

The J gene is TRBJ2-3, the V gene TRBV10-3; D uncertain. This CDR3 has 14 amino acids. The germline V gene has CDR1 ENHRY and CDR2 SYGVKD. The V gene lost 3 bases and the J gene lost 0 bases, with 7 bases spanning the gap. Here the CDR3 reads CAISESASTDTQYF. The CDR3, as DNA: TGTGCCATCAGTGAAAGTGCTAGCACAGATACGCAGTATTTT.

Many counts were recorded for this clonotype. CDR3 DNA sequence: TGTGCCACCAGCAGAGATTTGAAGGGTTATGGCTACACCTTC. Protein: CATSRDLKGYGYTF. The V and J genes are TRBV15 and TRBJ1-2; unclear D gene. The CDR3 has 14 amino acids. Germline V gene sequence: CDR1 LNHNV, CDR2 YYDKDF (reference sequence). V lost 0 bases, J lost 5 bases, and 10 bases lay in between. Together with reference TRBV15 and TRBJ1-2, the CDR3 gives the full variable domain: DAMVIQNPRYQVTQFGKPVTLSCSQTLNHNVMYWYQQKSSQAPKLLFHYYDKDFNNEADTPDNFQSRRPNTSFCFLDIRSPGLGDTAMYLCATSRDLKGYGYTFGSGTRLTVV.

In this sample, this clonotype turned up once. This rearrangement joins TRBV5-4 to TRBJ2-3; D tentatively reads TRBD1 or TRBD2 (6 bases each). CDR3 length: 14 amino acids. Germline V lookup: CDR1 SGHNT, CDR2 YYREEE (reference sequence). Trimming took off 4 bases at V and 4 bases at J, with 13 bases between the two ends. The CDR3 region is CASSPEGEADTQYF. CDR3 bases: TGTGCCAGCAGCCCTGAGGGGGAGGCAGATACGCAGTATTTT.